The subject of this entry is one T cell receptor (beta chain). The antigen remains unidentified. The data were obtained in a study of a mutant IDH1 vaccine in newly diagnosed glioma. Study summary: Of treated patients, 62.5% were men and about 38% women, averaging roughly 40 years. Prior therapy was radiotherapy, temozolomide, or both; most received both. General study results and limits: Changes to the top peripheral T cell clonotypes appeared unrelated to pseudoprogression. Vaccine-induced immune responses were detected in 85% to 95% of patients.

V was clipped by 1 base and J by 0 bases, with 9 bases between them. The germline V gene has CDR1 LNHDA and CDR2 SQIVND (reference sequence). This CDR3 contains 15 residues. Sample time point: baseline, week 1 (first vaccination visit). Treatment meaning: pre-vaccination baseline after standard-of-care therapy. The method was immunoSEQ multiplex PCR; TCRdb's version includes in-frame clones alone and lacks a portion of them. Of about 92,000 clones in the sample, roughly 75% were seen once. The sample here was PBMCs, taken from a glioma patient treated with radiotherapy, temozolomide or both. The chain recombines TRBV19 with TRBJ1-2; unclear D gene. The receptor was isolated from a man aged 35 to 55 with glioma. CDR3 loop: CASSIGTTPNYGYTF. CDR3 nucleotide sequence: TGTGCCAGTAGTATAGGTACGACACCTAACTATGGCTACACCTTC.